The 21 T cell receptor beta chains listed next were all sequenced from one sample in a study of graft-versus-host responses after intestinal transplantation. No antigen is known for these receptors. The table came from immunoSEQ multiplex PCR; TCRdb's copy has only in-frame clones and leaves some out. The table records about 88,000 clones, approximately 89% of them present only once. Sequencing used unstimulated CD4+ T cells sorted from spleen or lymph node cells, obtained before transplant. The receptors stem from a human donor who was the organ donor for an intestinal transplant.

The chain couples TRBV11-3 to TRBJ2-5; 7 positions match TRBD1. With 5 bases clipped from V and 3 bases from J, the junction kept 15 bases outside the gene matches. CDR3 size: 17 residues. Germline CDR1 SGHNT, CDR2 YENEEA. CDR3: CASSAAPTGSGKETQYF. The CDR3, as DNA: TGTGCCAGCAGCGCTGCTCCGACAGGGTCGGGGAAAGAGACCCAGTACTTC. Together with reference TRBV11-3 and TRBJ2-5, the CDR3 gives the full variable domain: EAGVVQSPRYKIIEKKQPVAFWCNPISGHNTLYWYLQNLGQGPELLIRYENEEAVDDSQLPKDRFSAERLKGVDSTLKIQPAELGDSAVYLCASSAAPTGSGKETQYFGPGTRLLVL.

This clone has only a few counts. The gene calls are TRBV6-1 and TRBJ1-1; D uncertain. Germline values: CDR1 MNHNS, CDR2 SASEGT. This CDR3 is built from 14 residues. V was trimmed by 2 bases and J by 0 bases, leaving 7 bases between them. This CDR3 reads CASSENSLNTEAFF. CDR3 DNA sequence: TGTGCCAGCAGTGAAAACAGTTTGAACACTGAAGCTTTCTTT.

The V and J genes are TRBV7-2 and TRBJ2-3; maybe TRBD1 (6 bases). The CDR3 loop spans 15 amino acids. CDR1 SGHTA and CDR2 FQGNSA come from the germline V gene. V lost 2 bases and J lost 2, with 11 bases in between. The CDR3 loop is CASSLSGTFTDTQYF. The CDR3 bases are TGTGCCAGCAGCTTATCCGGGACATTCACAGATACGCAGTATTTT.

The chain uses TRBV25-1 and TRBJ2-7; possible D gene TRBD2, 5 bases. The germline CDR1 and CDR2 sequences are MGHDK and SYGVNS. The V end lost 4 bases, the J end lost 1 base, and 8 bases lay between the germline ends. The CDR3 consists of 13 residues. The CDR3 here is CASSAAGSYEQYF. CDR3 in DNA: TGTGCCAGCAGTGCCGCGGGTTCCTACGAGCAGTACTTC.

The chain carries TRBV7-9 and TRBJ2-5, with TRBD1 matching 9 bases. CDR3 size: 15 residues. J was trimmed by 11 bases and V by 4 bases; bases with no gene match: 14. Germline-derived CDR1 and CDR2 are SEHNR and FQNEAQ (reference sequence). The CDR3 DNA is TGTGCCAGCAGCTCCCCCGGGACAGGGTCGAGGGAGCAGTACTTC. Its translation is CASSSPGTGSREQYF.

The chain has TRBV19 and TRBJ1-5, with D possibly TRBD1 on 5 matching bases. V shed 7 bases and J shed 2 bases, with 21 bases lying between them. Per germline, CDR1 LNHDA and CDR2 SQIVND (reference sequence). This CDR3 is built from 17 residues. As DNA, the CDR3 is TGTGCCAGTACCTCGTATTTGGGGGGTACGGGCAATCAGCCCCAGCATTTT. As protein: CASTSYLGGTGNQPQHF.

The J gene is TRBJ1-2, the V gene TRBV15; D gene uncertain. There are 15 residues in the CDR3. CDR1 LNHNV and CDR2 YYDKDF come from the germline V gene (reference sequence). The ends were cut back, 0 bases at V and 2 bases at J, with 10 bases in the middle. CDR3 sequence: CATSRDRGMNYGYTF. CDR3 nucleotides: TGTGCCACCAGCAGAGATCGAGGGATGAACTATGGCTACACCTTC.

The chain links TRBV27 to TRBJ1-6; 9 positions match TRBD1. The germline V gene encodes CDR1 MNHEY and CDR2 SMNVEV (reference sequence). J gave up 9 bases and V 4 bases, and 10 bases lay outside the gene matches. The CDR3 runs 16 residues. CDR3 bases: TGTGCCAGCAGTTGGGTTTTAGGGACAGGGAGTTCACCCCTCCACTTT. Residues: CASSWVLGTGSSPLHF.

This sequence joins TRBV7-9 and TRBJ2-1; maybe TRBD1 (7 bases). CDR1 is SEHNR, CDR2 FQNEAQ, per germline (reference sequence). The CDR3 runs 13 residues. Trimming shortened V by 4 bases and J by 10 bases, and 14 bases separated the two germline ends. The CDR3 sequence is CASSSGGGGEQFF. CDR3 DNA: TGTGCCAGCAGCTCAGGGGGAGGTGGAGAGCAGTTCTTC.

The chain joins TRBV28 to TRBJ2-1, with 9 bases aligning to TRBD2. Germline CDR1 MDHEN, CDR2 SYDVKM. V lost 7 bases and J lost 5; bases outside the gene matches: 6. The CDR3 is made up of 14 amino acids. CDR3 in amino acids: CASTRLAVDNEQFF. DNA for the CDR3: TGTGCCAGCACTCGACTAGCGGTGGACAATGAGCAGTTCTTC.

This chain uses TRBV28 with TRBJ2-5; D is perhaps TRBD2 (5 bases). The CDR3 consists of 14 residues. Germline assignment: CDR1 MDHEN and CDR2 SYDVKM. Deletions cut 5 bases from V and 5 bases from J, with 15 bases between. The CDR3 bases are TGTGCCAGCAGTACGAAACTAGTTCGCGAGACCCAGTACTTC. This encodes CASSTKLVRETQYF. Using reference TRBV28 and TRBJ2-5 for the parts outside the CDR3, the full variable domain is DVKVTQSSRYLVKRTGEKVFLECVQDMDHENMFWYRQDPGLGLRLIYFSYDVKMKEKGDIPEGYSVSREKKERFSLILESASTNQTSMYLCASSTKLVRETQYFGPGTRLLVL.

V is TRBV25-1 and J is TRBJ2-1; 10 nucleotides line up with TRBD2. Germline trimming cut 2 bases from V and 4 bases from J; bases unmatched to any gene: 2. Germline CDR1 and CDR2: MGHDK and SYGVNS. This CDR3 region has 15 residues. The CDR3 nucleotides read TGTGCCAGCAGTGAAAGTAGCGGGGGGTACAATGAGCAGTTCTTC. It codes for CASSESSGGYNEQFF.

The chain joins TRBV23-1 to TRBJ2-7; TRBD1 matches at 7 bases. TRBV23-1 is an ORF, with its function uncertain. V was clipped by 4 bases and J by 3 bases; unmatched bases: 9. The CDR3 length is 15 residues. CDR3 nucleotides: TGCGCCAGCAGTCGAATCCACCGGGACAGCTACGAGCAGTACTTC. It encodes CASSRIHRDSYEQYF.

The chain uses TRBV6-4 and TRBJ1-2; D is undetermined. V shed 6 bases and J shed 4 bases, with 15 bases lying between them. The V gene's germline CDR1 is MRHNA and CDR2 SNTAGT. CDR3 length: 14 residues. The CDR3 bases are TGTGCCAGCAGCAGGACGATAGAGGGCTATGGCTACACCTTC. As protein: CASSRTIEGYGYTF.

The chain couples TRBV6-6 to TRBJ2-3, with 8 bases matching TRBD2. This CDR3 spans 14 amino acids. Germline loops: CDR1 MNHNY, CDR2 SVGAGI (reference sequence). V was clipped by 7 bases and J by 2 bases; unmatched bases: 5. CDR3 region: CASTPGGYTDTQYF. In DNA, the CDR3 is TGTGCCAGCACGCCGGGGGGGTACACAGATACGCAGTATTTT.

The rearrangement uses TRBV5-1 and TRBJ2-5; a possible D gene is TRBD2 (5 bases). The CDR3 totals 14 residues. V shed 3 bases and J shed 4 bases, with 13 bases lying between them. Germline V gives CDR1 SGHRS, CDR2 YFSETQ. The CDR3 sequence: CASSYEGRIETQYF. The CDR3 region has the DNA TGCGCCAGCAGCTACGAGGGTAGGATAGAGACCCAGTACTTC. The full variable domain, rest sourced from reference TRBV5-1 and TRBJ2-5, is KAGVTQTPRYLIKTRGQQVTLSCSPISGHRSVSWYQQTPGQGLQFLFEYFSETQRNKGNFPGRFSGRQFSNSRSEMNVSTLELGDSALYLCASSYEGRIETQYFGPGTRLLVL.

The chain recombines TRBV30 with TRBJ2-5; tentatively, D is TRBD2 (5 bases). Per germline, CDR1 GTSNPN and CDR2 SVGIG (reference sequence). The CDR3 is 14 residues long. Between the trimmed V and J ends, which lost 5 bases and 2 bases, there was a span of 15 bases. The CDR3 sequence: CAWGRGSGQETQYF. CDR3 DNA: TGTGCCTGGGGACGGGGTTCGGGGCAAGAGACCCAGTACTTC.

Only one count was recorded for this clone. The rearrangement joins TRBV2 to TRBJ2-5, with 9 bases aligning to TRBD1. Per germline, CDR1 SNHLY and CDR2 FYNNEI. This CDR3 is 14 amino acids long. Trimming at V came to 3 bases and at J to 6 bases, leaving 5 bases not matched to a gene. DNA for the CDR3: TGTGCCAGCAGTGACTGGGGACAGGGCCAGACCCAGTACTTC. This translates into CASSDWGQGQTQYF.

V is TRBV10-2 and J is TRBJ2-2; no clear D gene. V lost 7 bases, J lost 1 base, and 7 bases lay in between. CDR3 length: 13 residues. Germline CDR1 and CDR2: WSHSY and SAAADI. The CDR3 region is CASNMRNTGELFF. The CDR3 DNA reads TGCGCCAGCAATATGCGGAACACCGGGGAGCTGTTTTTT.

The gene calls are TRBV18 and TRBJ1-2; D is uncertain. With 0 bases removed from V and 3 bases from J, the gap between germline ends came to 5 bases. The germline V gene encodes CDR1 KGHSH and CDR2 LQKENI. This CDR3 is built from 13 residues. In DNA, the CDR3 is TGTGCCAGCTCACCACCGTCGTACTATGGCTACACCTTC. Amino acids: CASSPPSYYGYTF.

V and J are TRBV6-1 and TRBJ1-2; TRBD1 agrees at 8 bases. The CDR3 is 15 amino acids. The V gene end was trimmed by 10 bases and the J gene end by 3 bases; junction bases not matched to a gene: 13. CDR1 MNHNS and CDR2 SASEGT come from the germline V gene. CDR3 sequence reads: CAISLYGQGDYGYTF. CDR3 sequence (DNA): TGTGCCATCTCCCTTTACGGACAGGGAGACTATGGCTACACCTTC.